This TCR beta chain was observed in a study of blood T cell repertoires in COVID-19. Study background: Some COVID-19 samples were acute and others convalescent; all came from the United States, Italy and Spain. PBMCs, B-cell-depleted T cells, or T cells provided the cDNA or gDNA that made up the material.

Seattle patient enrollment occurred during active infection, with longitudinal follow-up thereafter. As originally analysed: Cell counts per sample came from amplifying reference gene primers. The assay was immunoSEQ multiplex PCR, and TCRdb's table has in-frame clones only and misses some. V, J and clone size were drawn from that table, and D and trimming were deduced from the DNA. The sample records under 95,000 clones, 91% being singletons. This CDR3 has 14 amino acids. Germline assignment: CDR1 MNHNY and CDR2 SVGAGI (reference sequence). V was pared by 4 bases and J by 0 bases, with 7 bases between.

The chain recombines TRBV6-6 with TRBJ1-5; no firm D call. The TCR comes from a man aged 50-60 years with COVID-19, enrolled during active disease. The specimen was peripheral blood. The chain's CDR3 is CASSSPYSNQPQHF. CDR3 DNA: TGTGCCAGCAGTTCCCCGTATAGCAATCAGCCCCAGCATTTT.